Listed below are T cell receptor beta chains from one sample, sequenced in a study of early T cells in non-severe SARS-CoV-2 infection. TCRdb fed the 5' RACE reads into MiXCR, producing one record per CDR3 protein. The sample yields around 70,000 distinct CDR3 sequences, roughly a tenth seen once. Input material: whole blood. The receptors come from an adult who was a healthcare worker with PCR-confirmed SARS-CoV-2 infection or an uninfected control (not recorded which). CDR3s include the opening cysteine and the closing phenylalanine or tryptophan. D genes are given only for firm matches. Only part of the rows carry a size: once, few, many, or a class if the clone is expanded.

V	size	D	J	CDR3	DNA
TRBV19	few	.	TRBJ1-5	CASTWGGNQPQHF	TGTGCCAGTACTTGGGGGGGCAATCAGCCCCAGCATTTT
TRBV29-1	many	TRBD2	TRBJ2-1	CSVDVAGGHREQFF	TGCAGCGTTGACGTAGCGGGAGGTCATCGGGAGCAGTTCTTC
TRBV12-3/TRBV12-4	.	TRBD1	TRBJ2-2	CASRDRMTGELFF	TGTGCCAGCCGGGACAGGATGACCGGGGAGCTGTTTTTT
TRBV20-1	.	TRBD2	TRBJ2-7	CSPRAGGTHEQYF	TGCAGTCCCAGAGCGGGAGGGACCCACGAGCAGTACTTC
TRBV5-1	many	.	TRBJ2-6	CASSLDHSSGANVLTF	TGCGCCAGCAGCTTGGATCACAGCTCTGGGGCCAACGTCCTGACTTTC
TRBV15	.	TRBD1	TRBJ1-6	CATSRAQGVDSPLHF	TGTGCCACCAGCAGGGCCCAGGGGGTGGATTCACCCCTCCACTTT
TRBV20-1	few	.	TRBJ1-2	CSSTGSYGYTF	TGCAGTTCGACGGGTAGCTATGGCTACACCTTC
TRBV7-9	few	TRBD2	TRBJ2-1	CASSISGSNEQFF	TGTGCCAGCTCCATTAGCGGGAGCAATGAGCAGTTCTTC
TRBV12-3/TRBV12-4	few	.	TRBJ2-3	CASTWGRAADTQYF	TGTGCCAGCACCTGGGGTCGAGCTGCTGATACGCAGTATTTT
TRBV12-3/TRBV12-4	.	TRBD2	TRBJ2-7	CASSLFGLAGEYEQYF	TGTGCCAGCAGTCTTTTCGGACTAGCGGGAGAGTACGAGCAGTACTTC
TRBV29-1	many	.	TRBJ2-6	CSVVVRGRGSGANVLTF	TGCAGCGTTGTGGTCCGGGGCAGAGGCTCCGGGGCCAACGTCCTGACTTTC
TRBV7-9	.	.	TRBJ2-7	CASSLGGLYEQYF	TGTGCCAGCAGCCTGGGGGGCCTCTACGAGCAGTACTTC
TRBV28	few	.	TRBJ1-5	CASREDITQPQHF	TGTGCCAGCAGAGAGGACATCACTCAGCCCCAGCATTTT
TRBV5-1	.	.	TRBJ2-5	CASSPVGAETQYF	TGCGCCAGCAGCCCGGTTGGAGCAGAGACCCAGTACTTC
TRBV5-1	few	TRBD1	TRBJ2-1	CASSGGTGNEQFF	TGCGCCAGCAGCGGAGGGACAGGTAATGAGCAGTTCTTC
TRBV29-1	.	.	TRBJ2-7	CSVQRSSNEQYF	TGCAGCGTTCAGCGGAGCTCCAACGAGCAGTACTTC
TRBV29-1	.	.	TRBJ1-6	CSVGEGLGSPLHF	TGCAGCGTTGGGGAGGGGCTGGGTTCACCCCTCCACTTT
TRBV7-9	once	TRBD2	TRBJ2-1	CASSFLTSGSNEQFF	TGTGCCAGCAGCTTTTTGACTAGCGGGAGCAATGAGCAGTTCTTC
TRBV6-5	many	.	TRBJ2-7	CASSSSAYEQYF	TGTGCCAGCAGTTCCTCAGCCTACGAGCAGTACTTC
TRBV2	medium-sized	.	TRBJ2-7	CASSDPGLANYEQYF	TGTGCCAGCAGTGATCCTGGTTTGGCTAACTACGAGCAGTACTTC
TRBV20-1	few	.	TRBJ1-4	CSARTGQNEKLFF	TGCAGTGCGAGGACGGGACAAAATGAAAAACTGTTTTTT
TRBV24-1	.	.	TRBJ2-6	CATSTGANVLTF	TGTGCCACTTCGACTGGGGCCAACGTCCTGACTTTC
TRBV10-3	few	.	TRBJ2-3	CAIKSSRSDGTDTQYF	TGTGCCATCAAGTCTTCGCGGAGCGATGGGACAGATACGCAGTATTTT
TRBV28	few	.	TRBJ1-5	CASSILGGYSNQPQHF	TGTGCCAGCAGCATCCTGGGGGGCTATAGCAATCAGCCCCAGCATTTT
TRBV2	few	.	TRBJ2-5	CASLGAQETQYF	TGTGCCAGCCTGGGGGCACAAGAGACCCAGTACTTC
TRBV7-7	many	TRBD2	TRBJ2-3	CASSRTSGSTDTQYF	TGTGCCAGCAGCCGGACTAGCGGGAGTACAGATACGCAGTATTTT
TRBV4-1	many	TRBD2	TRBJ2-1	CASSQGKTSGDNEQFF	TGCGCCAGCAGCCAAGGGAAGACTAGCGGGGACAATGAGCAGTTCTTC
TRBV7-6	.	.	TRBJ2-5	CASSLEGRYQETQYF	TGTGCCAGCAGCTTAGAGGGTCGGTACCAAGAGACCCAGTACTTC
TRBV4-3	.	TRBD1	TRBJ1-5	CASSQELGTGGHQPQHF	TGCGCCAGCAGCCAAGAACTGGGGACAGGGGGTCATCAGCCCCAGCATTTT
TRBV10-2	.	.	TRBJ2-1	CASSGDFWGEQFF	TGCGCCAGCAGCGGGGACTTCTGGGGTGAGCAGTTCTTC
TRBV20-1	many	.	TRBJ2-1	CSARDLQHEQFF	TGCAGTGCTAGAGATCTCCAGCACGAGCAGTTCTTC
TRBV3-1	few	TRBD1	TRBJ2-6	CASSFRQGWQAGANVLTF	TGTGCCAGCAGCTTCCGACAGGGCTGGCAAGCTGGGGCCAACGTCCTGACTTTC
TRBV7-2	.	TRBD1	TRBJ2-5	CASSRRDRQETQYF	TGTGCCAGCAGCCGCCGGGACAGACAAGAGACCCAGTACTTC
TRBV20-1	.	TRBD2	TRBJ2-7	CSARPFPGGRNEQYF	TGCAGTGCTAGGCCCTTTCCGGGAGGAAGGAACGAGCAGTACTTC
TRBV18	.	.	TRBJ2-3	CASSLEIQNPDTQYF	TGTGCCAGCTCACTAGAGATTCAAAATCCAGATACGCAGTATTTT
TRBV6-5	many	.	TRBJ1-3	CASSYIAGNTIYF	TGTGCCAGCAGTTACATCGCTGGAAACACCATATATTTT
TRBV11-2	.	.	TRBJ1-2	CVSSSGRVNGYTF	TGTGTCAGCAGCTCAGGGAGGGTGAATGGCTACACCTTC
TRBV2	.	.	TRBJ1-5	CASSVQGLNQPQHF	TGTGCCAGCAGTGTACAGGGACTTAATCAGCCCCAGCATTTT
TRBV7-2	.	.	TRBJ2-5	CASSYAFGPANQETQYF	TGTGCCAGCAGCTATGCCTTTGGGCCAGCCAACCAAGAGACCCAGTACTTC
TRBV20-1	.	.	TRBJ1-1	CSAREHNMNTEAFF	TGCAGTGCTAGAGAGCACAATATGAACACTGAAGCTTTCTTT
TRBV7-6	many	TRBD2	TRBJ2-5	CASSSRDRTSGRYYLFQETQYF	TGTGCCAGCAGCTCGAGAGATAGGACTAGCGGAAGATACTACCTCTTTCAAGAGACCCAGTACTTC
TRBV5-1	few	TRBD1	TRBJ2-6	CASSPQGYQAGANVLTF	TGCGCCAGCAGCCCACAGGGGTATCAGGCTGGGGCCAACGTCCTGACTTTC
TRBV19	.	.	TRBJ2-5	CASSDRMRRVAQYF	TGTGCCAGTAGTGACCGGATGAGAAGGGTGGCCCAGTACTTC
TRBV11-2	many	TRBD1	TRBJ2-1	CASSPARTGDEQFF	TGTGCCAGCAGCCCCGCGCGGACAGGGGACGAGCAGTTCTTC
TRBV6-5	few	.	TRBJ2-2	CASSYSRQGELFF	TGTGCCAGCAGTTACTCCAGGCAGGGGGAGCTGTTTTTT
TRBV2	.	TRBD2	TRBJ2-7	CASSAPLAGVYEQYF	TGTGCCAGCAGTGCTCCTCTAGCGGGAGTATACGAGCAGTACTTC
TRBV6-5	.	.	TRBJ2-1	CASSYSPGGYEQFF	TGTGCCAGCAGTTACTCTCCGGGGGGCTATGAGCAGTTCTTC
TRBV27	.	TRBD2	TRBJ2-1	CASSLHGRADEQFF	TGTGCCAGCAGTTTACACGGGAGGGCGGATGAGCAGTTCTTC
TRBV7-9	many	TRBD2	TRBJ2-1	CASSLGQTSGSYNEQFF	TGTGCCAGCAGCTTAGGCCAGACTAGCGGCTCCTACAATGAGCAGTTCTTC
TRBV3-1	many	TRBD2	TRBJ2-7	CASSQGRGVEQYF	TGTGCCAGCAGCCAGGGGAGGGGAGTCGAGCAGTACTTC
TRBV4-1	.	.	TRBJ2-3	CASSQEWILEPPQDTQYF	TGCGCCAGCAGCCAAGAATGGATCCTAGAGCCCCCACAAGATACGCAGTATTTT